The 30 T cell receptor beta chains in this list originate from one sample, sequenced in a study of control samples from healthy donors and cancer patients. Here immunoSEQ multiplex PCR was the method, and the copy in TCRdb shows in-frame clones only, minus some. The sample carries over 150,000 clones, approximately 92% recorded once. Sequencing was carried out using blood. The receptor source for this set is a man aged 25-40 years in good health.

CDR3 bases: TGTGCCAGCTCACCACTGGCAGGGGAGGCCACCGGGGAGCTGTTTTTT. This gives the protein CASSPLAGEATGELFF. The rearrangement links TRBV18 to TRBJ2-2; the D gene could be TRBD1 or TRBD2 (6 bases each). Trimming removed 1 base from V and 4 bases from J, with 13 bases in between. Germline V gene data show CDR1 as KGHSH and CDR2 as LQKENI. There are 16 residues in the CDR3.

This rearrangement joins TRBV18 to TRBJ1-2; TRBD1 is a possible D gene (5 bases). This CDR3 has 13 amino acids. The germline CDR1 and CDR2 sequences are KGHSH and LQKENI. The V gene lost 2 bases and the J gene lost 4 bases, with 8 bases spanning the gap. Here the CDR3 DNA reads TGTGCCAGCTCACCATGGGGCAGCTATGGCTACACCTTC. It translates to CASSPWGSYGYTF. Together with reference TRBV18 and TRBJ1-2, the CDR3 gives the full variable domain: NAGVMQNPRHLVRRRGQEARLRCSPMKGHSHVYWYRQLPEEGLKFMVYLQKENIIDESGMPKERFSAEFPKEGPSILRIQQVVRGDSAAYFCASSPWGSYGYTFGSGTRLTVV.

This rearrangement joins TRBV5-1 to TRBJ2-1; maybe TRBD1 (5 bases). The CDR3 runs 16 residues. The V end was cut by 3 bases, the J end by 7 bases, with 20 bases between. Germline-derived CDR1 and CDR2 are SGHRS and YFSETQ. In DNA form, the CDR3 reads TGCGCCAGCAGCTCCGACAGTCCTCTTAGGACAAATGAGCAGTTCTTC. Translating it yields CASSSDSPLRTNEQFF.

V gene TRBV19 combines with J gene TRBJ2-3; TRBD1 aligns across 8 bases. Trimming removed 0 bases from V and 4 bases from J; junction bases left unmatched: 9. The V gene's germline CDR1 is LNHDA and CDR2 SQIVND (reference sequence). The CDR3 is 17 amino acids. Here the CDR3 DNA reads TGTGCCAGTAGTATAGAGGCGGACAGGGAAGGGTCAGATACGCAGTATTTT. Translation gives CASSIEADREGSDTQYF.

The CDR3 DNA sequence: TGCGCCAGCAGTAAGGGGGGCCTCTCCTACAATGAGCAGTTCTTC. This codes for CASSKGGLSYNEQFF. The chain uses TRBV10-1 and TRBJ2-1; D may correspond to TRBD1 or TRBD2 (6 bases each). Germline CDR1 is WNHNN and CDR2 is SYGVQD (reference sequence). The germline V and J ends were trimmed by 5 bases and 0 bases, with 11 bases remaining between them. The CDR3 sequence is 15 residues long.

The chain has TRBV5-1 and TRBJ1-1; D unclear. This CDR3 is built from 15 residues. Between the trimmed V and J ends, which lost 0 bases and 2 bases, there was a span of 11 bases. The germline V gene encodes CDR1 SGHRS and CDR2 YFSETQ. The CDR3 region has the DNA TGCGCCAGCAGCTTGGTTTCACGGAAAAACACTGAAGCTTTCTTT. Residues: CASSLVSRKNTEAFF.

The chain recombines TRBV6-5 with TRBJ1-1, with a possible D match to TRBD1 (5 bases). There are 13 residues in the CDR3. With 2 bases removed from V and 1 base from J, the gap between germline ends came to 5 bases. Germline CDR1 MNHEY, CDR2 SVGAGI. In nucleotides, the CDR3 is TGTGCCAGCAGTTACGGGGGGAACACTGAAGCTTTCTTT. Residues: CASSYGGNTEAFF.

The gene calls are TRBV5-6 and TRBJ1-2, with D tentatively TRBD1 (5 bases). The V gene lost 4 bases and the J gene lost 8 bases, with 21 bases spanning the gap. The germline CDR1 and CDR2 sequences are SGHDT and YYEEEE. This CDR3 region has 15 residues. CDR3 sequence reads: CASSQGRTTWRGYTF. The CDR3 nucleotides read TGTGCCAGCAGCCAGGGACGGACTACTTGGAGAGGCTACACCTTC.

The rearrangement uses TRBV5-1 and TRBJ2-7; TRBD1 matches 10 bases. The CDR3 is 15 residues long. Germline CDR1 and CDR2: SGHRS and YFSETQ. V shed 0 bases and J 2 bases; nucleotides not matched to a gene: 2. The DNA for the CDR3 is TGCGCCAGCAGCTTGGGGACAGGGGGTACCTACGAGCAGTACTTC. This encodes CASSLGTGGTYEQYF.

J is TRBJ2-3 and V is TRBV5-1, with TRBD1 matching 9 bases. Germline CDR1 is SGHRS and CDR2 is YFSETQ. V shed 4 bases and J 0 bases; nucleotides not matched to a gene: 12. The CDR3 spans 18 residues. As DNA, the CDR3 is TGCGCCAGCAGCCGAGGCACAGGGGGCGGGTATAGCACAGATACGCAGTATTTT. This gives the protein CASSRGTGGGYSTDTQYF.

The chain links TRBV5-6 to TRBJ2-1; TRBD2 is a possible D gene (6 bases). V was clipped by 4 bases and J by 2 bases, with 13 bases between them. This CDR3 comprises 15 residues. Germline-derived CDR1 and CDR2 are SGHDT and YYEEEE. The CDR3 region has the DNA TGTGCCAGCAGCGGGGAGGCACTGACCTACAATGAGCAGTTCTTC. It specifies CASSGEALTYNEQFF.

The chain has TRBV30 and TRBJ2-1; 7 bases map to TRBD1. The V segment lost 5 bases and the J segment 4 bases; nucleotides outside the gene matches: 5. Germline V lookup: CDR1 GTSNPN, CDR2 SVGIG (reference sequence). CDR3 length: 13 residues. CDR3 sequence (DNA): TGTGCCTGGTCCCGGACAGGATACAATGAGCAGTTCTTC. Encoded protein: CAWSRTGYNEQFF.

The V gene is TRBV24-1, the J gene TRBJ1-4; D is unresolved. V lost 1 base, J lost 6 bases, and 11 bases lay in between. Germline values: CDR1 KGHDR, CDR2 SFDVKD. This CDR3 comprises 15 residues. The CDR3 DNA reads as TGTGCCACCAGTGATTTCGCGGCGCTAGATGAAAAACTGTTTTTT. Translated: CATSDFAALDEKLFF.

J is TRBJ2-5 and V is TRBV6-2 or TRBV6-3; possibly TRBD2 for D (6 bases). V lost 5 bases to trimming and J lost 1 base, with 14 bases between them. The CDR3 totals 15 residues. Germline assignment: CDR1 MNHEY and CDR2 SVGEGT. The DNA of the CDR3 is TGTGCCAGCAGTCACCGGGGGAGCGGCCAAGAGACCCAGTACTTC. It codes for CASSHRGSGQETQYF.

This clone was counted between two and nine times. This chain joins TRBV28 and TRBJ1-4, with a weak D call TRBD1 (5 bases). V was trimmed by 7 bases and J by 4 bases, leaving 16 bases between them. Germline assignment: CDR1 MDHEN and CDR2 SYDVKM. CDR3 length equals 15 residues. The CDR3 DNA is TGTGCCAGCACCCCGTCCGGGGCCCTTAATGAAAAACTGTTTTTT. This codes for CASTPSGALNEKLFF. The entire variable domain, with the rest obtained from reference TRBV28 and TRBJ1-4, is as follows: DVKVTQSSRYLVKRTGEKVFLECVQDMDHENMFWYRQDPGLGLRLIYFSYDVKMKEKGDIPEGYSVSREKKERFSLILESASTNQTSMYLCASTPSGALNEKLFFGSGTQLSVL.

The table lists this clone with a count of one. This sequence joins TRBV12-3 or TRBV12-4 and TRBJ1-2; D unclear. V lost 6 bases to trimming and J lost 4 bases, with 6 bases between them. The CDR3 is made up of 11 amino acids. CDR3 in amino acids: CASSIFYGYTF. For the CDR3, the DNA is TGTGCCAGCAGCATTTTCTATGGCTACACCTTC.

The V gene is TRBV19, the J gene TRBJ2-7, with 7 bases aligning to TRBD1. CDR3 size: 14 residues. V lost 8 bases, J lost 3 bases, and 10 bases stayed unmatched. Germline assignment: CDR1 LNHDA and CDR2 SQIVND (reference sequence). The DNA for the CDR3 is TGTGCCAGTGCCCGGGACAGTGGAAGCTACGAGCAGTACTTC. Translated: CASARDSGSYEQYF. Using reference TRBV19 and TRBJ2-7 for the parts outside the CDR3, the full variable domain is DGGITQSPKYLFRKEGQNVTLSCEQNLNHDAMYWYRQDPGQGLRLIYYSQIVNDFQKGDIAEGYSVSREKKESFPLTVTSAQKNPTAFYLCASARDSGSYEQYFGPGTRLTVT.

The chain joins TRBV5-1 to TRBJ1-6; a weak D match, TRBD1 (6 bases). V was shortened by 3 bases and J by 7 bases, with 8 bases between the two germline ends. This CDR3 spans 13 amino acids. The germline CDR1 and CDR2 sequences are SGHRS and YFSETQ. CDR3 sequence reads: CASSYRENSPLHF. Written as DNA, the CDR3 is TGCGCCAGCAGCTACAGGGAGAATTCACCCCTCCACTTT. Looking up the rest from reference TRBV5-1 and TRBJ1-6 gives the full variable domain: KAGVTQTPRYLIKTRGQQVTLSCSPISGHRSVSWYQQTPGQGLQFLFEYFSETQRNKGNFPGRFSGRQFSNSRSEMNVSTLELGDSALYLCASSYRENSPLHFGNGTRLTVT.

V and J are TRBV27 and TRBJ1-6; perhaps TRBD1 as D (5 bases). V dropped 0 bases and J dropped 10 bases, with 19 bases sitting between them. CDR3 length: 17 residues. The germline V gene encodes CDR1 MNHEY and CDR2 SMNVEV (reference sequence). The CDR3 protein is CASSLSSQSGGWSPLHF. CDR3 in DNA: TGTGCCAGCAGTTTATCTTCGCAATCCGGGGGGTGGTCACCCCTCCACTTT.

Points on this clone: Compared with germline, one end of the junction differs, possibly owing to a read error. This chain connects TRBV3-1 (or the pseudogene TRBV3-2) to TRBJ2-3, with 12 bases lining up with TRBD2. CDR1 and CDR2 from the germline V gene are LGHDT and YNNKEL (reference sequence). This CDR3 region has 12 residues. CDR3 bases: TGTGCCAGCAGCCTTACTAGCGGGAGGCTCTTTTTT. It yields the protein CASSLTSGRLFF.

CDR3 in amino acids: CASSQSTGTTEQYF. CDR3 DNA sequence: TGTGCCAGCAGCCAATCGACAGGGACCACCGAGCAGTACTTC. The chain couples TRBV4-2 to TRBJ2-7, with TRBD1 matching over 7 bases. J lost 6 bases, V lost 2 bases, and 7 bases had no gene match. The CDR3 has 14 amino acids. The germline V gene has CDR1 LGHNA and CDR2 YNFKEQ.

This chain joins TRBV9 and TRBJ1-6; D ambiguous. The length of the CDR3 is 15 residues. Germline V gene lookup returns CDR1 SGDLS and CDR2 YYNGEE. Trimming stripped 3 bases from V and 4 bases from J, with 11 bases between. The CDR3 nucleotides are TGTGCCAGCAGCGACCAGATGGGATATAATTCACCCCTCCACTTT. Protein sequence: CASSDQMGYNSPLHF.

This clone has more than one count but fewer than ten. The rearrangement uses TRBV5-6 and TRBJ1-6; 7 bases fit TRBD1. The germline V gene has CDR1 SGHDT and CDR2 YYEEEE. V trimming: 4 bases; J trimming: 9 bases; junction bases outside the gene matches: 7. This CDR3 comprises 14 residues. CDR3: CASSGGTDFSPLHF. DNA of the CDR3: TGTGCCAGCAGCGGCGGGACAGATTTTTCACCCCTCCACTTT.

V usage is TRBV14 and J usage is TRBJ1-3; 9 nucleotides match TRBD1. From germline, CDR1 is SGHDN and CDR2 FVKESK. Unmatched junction bases numbered 5, after V lost 5 bases and J lost 0 bases. The CDR3 length is 16 residues. DNA of the CDR3: TGTGCCAGCAGCTTGACAGGGGGAAGCTCTGGAAACACCATATATTTT. It specifies CASSLTGGSSGNTIYF. The full variable domain, in which reference TRBV14 and TRBJ1-3 provide the parts outside the CDR3, is EAGVTQFPSHSVIEKGQTVTLRCDPISGHDNLYWYRRVMGKEIKFLLHFVKESKQDESGMPNNRFLAERTGGTYSTLKVQPAELEDSGVYFCASSLTGGSSGNTIYFGEGSWLTVV.

The chain employs TRBV3-1 (or the pseudogene TRBV3-2) and TRBJ2-1; 10 nucleotides line up with TRBD2. V dropped 2 bases and J dropped 8; count of bases not matched to a gene: 6. CDR1 and CDR2 (germline): LGHDT, YNNKEL (reference sequence). This CDR3 is 15 amino acids long. As DNA, the CDR3 is TGTGCCAGCAGCCAAATAGCGGGGGGCCGTGATGAGCAGTTCTTC. It specifies CASSQIAGGRDEQFF.

V and J are TRBV5-4 and TRBJ2-3; possible D gene TRBD1, 6 bases. The CDR3 is made up of 14 amino acids. CDR1 and CDR2 from the germline V gene are SGHNT and YYREEE (reference sequence). Trimming took 7 bases from V and 0 from J, leaving 12 bases between them. This chain's CDR3 is CASRQGTSTDTQYF. The DNA for the CDR3 is TGTGCCAGCCGGCAGGGGACGAGCACAGATACGCAGTATTTT.

In DNA form, the CDR3 reads TGTGCCAGCAGCTGCGGGGCCATAGGGGGGGGAGAGACCCAGTACTTC. It yields the protein CASSCGAIGGGETQYF. V and J are TRBV5-4 and TRBJ2-5; the D gene is possibly TRBD2 (7 bases). The V and J ends lost 3 bases and 4 bases respectively, with 19 bases between them. CDR3 length: 16 residues. Germline loops: CDR1 SGHNT, CDR2 YYREEE (reference sequence).

The J gene is TRBJ1-4, the V gene TRBV11-2; weak D call: TRBD1 (5 bases). Germline assignment: CDR1 SGHAT and CDR2 FQNNGV. Trimming removed 4 bases from V and 5 bases from J, with 8 bases in between. This CDR3 has 13 amino acids. The DNA for the CDR3 is TGTGCCAGCAGCTGGGACGGGAATGAAAAACTGTTTTTT. This codes for CASSWDGNEKLFF.

The rearrangement links TRBV6-5 to TRBJ1-6; TRBD1 matches at 7 bases. Unmatched junction bases numbered 6, after V lost 7 bases and J lost 3 bases. The CDR3 is made up of 15 amino acids. In germline, CDR1 is MNHEY, CDR2 SVGAGI. CDR3 sequence: CASKDWDSYNSPLHF. The CDR3 nucleotides read TGTGCCAGCAAGGACTGGGACAGCTATAATTCACCCCTCCACTTT.

In its sample, this clone was seen once. V gene TRBV5-1 combines with J gene TRBJ2-7; no clear D gene. Germline-derived CDR1 and CDR2 are SGHRS and YFSETQ. V lost 5 bases and J lost 5, with 17 bases in between. The CDR3 is 14 amino acids. The CDR3 nucleotides read TGCGCCAGCAGAAGACGGAATGCCTTAGACGAGCAGTACTTC. It codes for CASRRRNALDEQYF.